This TCR beta chain was recovered during a study of blood T cell repertoires in COVID-19. Looking at the study overall: Sources were T cells, B-cell-depleted T cells, or PBMCs; the material itself was cDNA or gDNA.

Participants were aged about 18 to 100 years from around 26 US areas. Cohort assignment relied on participant-reported clinical history. Per the authors' pipeline: Amplification with reference gene primers provided the estimates of nucleated cell counts. The assay was immunoSEQ multiplex PCR, and TCRdb's table has in-frame clones only and misses some. V, J and clone size were drawn from that table, and D and trimming were deduced from the DNA. This table holds approximately 140,000 clones, roughly 80% found once. The germline V and J ends were trimmed by 3 bases and 4 bases, with 11 bases remaining between them. Germline V gene sequence: CDR1 LNHDA, CDR2 SQIVND (reference sequence). This CDR3 comprises 14 residues.

The sample was PBMCs or T cells enriched from blood (not recorded which). The TCR originated in a man in his forties with acute COVID-19. The chain uses TRBV19 and TRBJ2-3; D uncertain. CDR3 sequence reads: CASSMGPQADTQYF. CDR3 bases: TGTGCCAGTAGTATGGGCCCCCAAGCAGATACGCAGTATTTT.